One and the same sample provided the 22 T cell receptor beta chains below, sequenced in a study of cytomegalovirus exposure and HLA in healthy donors. Some clones are missing from TCRdb's copy, which holds only in-frame ones; the method was immunoSEQ multiplex PCR. The sample includes about 72,000 clones, roughly 94% of them seen just once. Sequenced sample: PBMCs. These receptors were collected from a woman between 18 and 29 years old in good health and CMV-seronegative.

This chain uses TRBV27 with TRBJ1-5; unclear D gene. The CDR3 spans 15 residues. Trimming pared 6 bases from V and 6 bases from J, leaving 18 bases between. The germline V gene has CDR1 MNHEY and CDR2 SMNVEV (reference sequence). This CDR3 is CASRALFPPPQPQHF. The CDR3 bases are TGTGCCAGCAGAGCCCTTTTTCCCCCCCCTCAGCCCCAGCATTTT.

This chain joins TRBV2 and TRBJ1-3, with 7 bases identical to TRBD1. CDR1 is SNHLY, CDR2 FYNNEI, per germline. Germline trimming cut 6 bases from V and 3 bases from J; bases unmatched to any gene: 14. CDR3 length: 17 amino acids. The CDR3 coding sequence is TGTGCCAGCAGCCAACAGCCACAACAGGGGAGTGGAAACACCATATATTTT. Translating it yields CASSQQPQQGSGNTIYF.

This clone showed up just once. The chain combines TRBV30 with TRBJ2-7; D is possibly TRBD1 (5 bases). The CDR3 is 11 amino acids. Per the germline V gene, CDR1 is GTSNPN and CDR2 is SVGIG (reference sequence). The V end lost 3 bases, the J end lost 8 bases, and 11 bases lay between the germline ends. The CDR3 sequence: CAWSYLDKQYF. The CDR3 DNA sequence: TGTGCCTGGAGCTATCTGGACAAGCAGTACTTC.

The CDR3 region has the DNA TGCGCCAGCAGCCCAAGGACAGGAACAGATACGCAGTATTTT. It yields the protein CASSPRTGTDTQYF. This chain connects TRBV4-1 to TRBJ2-3; 7 bases map to TRBD1. This CDR3 contains 14 residues. Per germline, CDR1 MGHRA and CDR2 YSYEKL. V lost 4 bases and J lost 3; bases outside the gene matches: 4.

The V gene is TRBV15, the J gene TRBJ2-5, with D maybe TRBD1 (5 bases). With 0 bases removed from V and 6 bases from J, the gap between germline ends came to 17 bases. CDR1 and CDR2 (germline): LNHNV, YYDKDF (reference sequence). The CDR3 is 16 amino acids. As DNA, the CDR3 is TGTGCCACCAGCAGAGAACCACTCAGGGATCCCAAGACCCAGTACTTC. Translating it yields CATSREPLRDPKTQYF.

The chain recombines TRBV30 with TRBJ1-5; D remains ambiguous. This CDR3 has 16 residues. Germline lookup yields CDR1 GTSNPN and CDR2 SVGIG (reference sequence). V lost 0 bases and J lost 0, with 12 bases in between. Written as DNA, the CDR3 is TGTGCCTGGAGTGTACGGCGGGGTAGTAGCAATCAGCCCCAGCATTTT. This encodes CAWSVRRGSSNQPQHF.

This chain connects TRBV18 to TRBJ1-6; 8 bases align to TRBD1. The CDR3 runs 14 residues. Germline loops: CDR1 KGHSH, CDR2 LQKENI. The junction had 1 base not matched to a gene; V was cut back by 4 bases and J by 5 bases. CDR3 loop: CASSQTGDNSPLHF. As DNA, the CDR3 is TGTGCCAGCTCACAGACAGGGGATAATTCACCCCTCCACTTT.

This clone was found once. The chain combines TRBV5-6 with TRBJ1-1, with a weak D call TRBD1 (6 bases). The CDR3 loop spans 14 amino acids. The V end lost 2 bases, the J end lost 1 base, and 9 bases lay between the germline ends. Germline V gene sequence: CDR1 SGHDT, CDR2 YYEEEE. CDR3 coding DNA: TGTGCCAGCAGCTTTCGGGGGGCGAACACTGAAGCTTTCTTT. It yields the protein CASSFRGANTEAFF.

This rearrangement joins TRBV2 to TRBJ1-1; 8 bases fit TRBD1. The CDR3 runs 16 residues. Trimming at V came to 4 bases and at J to 4 bases, leaving 11 bases not matched to a gene. Germline lookup yields CDR1 SNHLY and CDR2 FYNNEI. The CDR3 DNA reads as TGTGCCAGCAGTGTGAGGCAGGGGGCAGGCGGCACTGAAGCTTTCTTT. It encodes CASSVRQGAGGTEAFF.

The V gene is TRBV5-6, the J gene TRBJ2-7; TRBD1 is a possible D gene (6 bases). Looked up from germline, CDR1 is SGHDT and CDR2 is YYEEEE. The CDR3 covers 13 residues. V was pared by 4 bases and J by 2 bases, with 10 bases between. In DNA form, the CDR3 reads TGTGCCAGCAGCGGGGACACTGCCTACGAGCAGTACTTC. Its translation is CASSGDTAYEQYF.

The gene calls are TRBV4-3 and TRBJ1-1; D gene unclear. The germline V gene has CDR1 LGHNA and CDR2 YSLEER. The V end was cut by 0 bases, the J end by 3 bases, with 5 bases between. The CDR3 is 13 residues long. The CDR3 loop is CASSQEEDTEAFF. The CDR3 DNA reads as TGCGCCAGCAGCCAAGAAGAGGACACTGAAGCTTTCTTT.

The V gene is TRBV5-8, the J gene TRBJ1-4; D is possibly TRBD1 (5 bases). Germline CDR1 is SGHTS and CDR2 is YDEGEE. This CDR3 has 15 amino acids. Trimming cost V 1 base and J 8 bases, with 15 bases left between them. For the CDR3, the DNA is TGTGCCAGCAGCTTGCAACGGACATCGGCGGAAAAACTGTTTTTT. It specifies CASSLQRTSAEKLFF.

The genes are TRBV9 and TRBJ2-7, with 9 bases matching TRBD2. There are 17 residues in the CDR3. V shed 0 bases, J shed 1 base, and the junction held 8 bases outside the gene matches. CDR1 and CDR2 from the germline V gene are SGDLS and YYNGEE. CDR3 region: CASSVGPQRGVSYEQYF. The CDR3 DNA reads TGTGCCAGCAGCGTAGGTCCTCAGCGGGGGGTGTCCTACGAGCAGTACTTC.

The chain joins TRBV19 to TRBJ1-5, with 8 bases matching TRBD1. With 6 bases clipped from V and 7 bases from J, the junction kept 8 bases outside the gene matches. This CDR3 comprises 14 residues. Germline loops: CDR1 LNHDA, CDR2 SQIVND (reference sequence). In nucleotides, the CDR3 is TGTGCCAGTAGGGACGGACAGGGAGGGCAGCCCCAGCATTTT. It translates to CASRDGQGGQPQHF.

CDR3 DNA: TGCGCCAGCAGCCAAGTTATTAGAGACACAGATACGCAGTATTTT. This encodes CASSQVIRDTDTQYF. The rearrangement uses TRBV4-1 and TRBJ2-3; D not certain. The CDR3 loop spans 15 amino acids. V shed 1 base and J shed 2 bases, with 10 bases lying between them. CDR1 is MGHRA, CDR2 YSYEKL, per germline.

V gene TRBV5-6 combines with J gene TRBJ1-2; 10 bases line up with TRBD1. This CDR3 has 13 amino acids. In germline, CDR1 is SGHDT, CDR2 YYEEEE. With V trimmed by 4 bases and J by 6 bases, 3 bases remained unmatched. The CDR3 nucleotides read TGTGCCAGCAGCCCCGGGACAGGGGATGGCTACACCTTC. This encodes CASSPGTGDGYTF.

In this sample, this clone turned up a few times. V and J are TRBV7-3 and TRBJ2-6, with a possible D match to TRBD2 (5 bases). CDR1 is SGHTA and CDR2 is FQGTGA in the germline V gene. This CDR3 has 16 amino acids. V shed 1 base and J shed 0 bases, with 7 bases lying between them. This CDR3 is CASSLSGFSGANVLTF. The CDR3 coding sequence is TGTGCCAGCAGCTTAAGCGGGTTCTCTGGGGCCAACGTCCTGACTTTC. Variable domain in full (rest from reference TRBV7-3 and TRBJ2-6): GAGVSQTPSNKVTEKGKYVELRCDPISGHTALYWYRQSLGQGPEFLIYFQGTGAADDSGLPNDRFFAVRPEGSVSTLKIQRTERGDSAVYLCASSLSGFSGANVLTFGAGSRLTVL.

The rearrangement links TRBV19 to TRBJ1-6, with D possibly matching TRBD1 (6 bases). V lost 5 bases to trimming and J lost 7 bases, with 12 bases between them. Per germline, CDR1 LNHDA and CDR2 SQIVND (reference sequence). This CDR3 region has 14 residues. DNA of the CDR3: TGTGCCAGTAGTGTAACAGGGAACAATTCACCCCTCCACTTT. Translating gives CASSVTGNNSPLHF. Variable domain in full (rest from reference TRBV19 and TRBJ1-6): DGGITQSPKYLFRKEGQNVTLSCEQNLNHDAMYWYRQDPGQGLRLIYYSQIVNDFQKGDIAEGYSVSREKKESFPLTVTSAQKNPTAFYLCASSVTGNNSPLHFGNGTRLTVT.

This chain links TRBV7-2 with TRBJ2-1; D is possibly TRBD2 (6 bases). The CDR3 is 13 residues long. Germline CDR1 reads SGHTA; CDR2 reads FQGNSA. V was shortened by 5 bases and J by 7 bases, with 12 bases between the two germline ends. The CDR3 region has the DNA TGTGCCAGCAGCCCGGCGGGGCTGAATGAGCAGTTCTTC. The encoded protein is CASSPAGLNEQFF.

The V call is TRBV5-1, the J call TRBJ2-7; D is ambiguous. This CDR3 comprises 15 residues. Trimming took off 4 bases at V and 0 bases at J, with 14 bases between the two ends. Germline CDR1 and CDR2: SGHRS and YFSETQ. In nucleotides, the CDR3 is TGCGCCAGCAGCCCAGACGCCGGGTCCTCCTACGAGCAGTACTTC. Encoded protein: CASSPDAGSSYEQYF.

V gene TRBV6-5 combines with J gene TRBJ1-2, with 7 nucleotides matching TRBD1. The CDR3 is 13 amino acids. J gave up 6 bases and V 1 base, and 2 bases lay outside the gene matches. Germline assignment: CDR1 MNHEY and CDR2 SVGAGI. The DNA of the CDR3 is TGTGCCAGCAGTTACTTTCAGGGGGATGGCTACACCTTC. Its translation: CASSYFQGDGYTF.

In its sample, this clone was seen once. The V and J genes are TRBV6-6 and TRBJ2-3; 11 bases map to TRBD2. Germline loops: CDR1 MNHNY, CDR2 SVGAGI (reference sequence). The CDR3 sequence is 16 residues long. Trimming at V came to 0 bases and at J to 4 bases, leaving 3 bases not matched to a gene. CDR3 sequence reads: CASSYSSGGVPDTQYF. The CDR3 nucleotides read TGTGCCAGCAGTTACTCTAGCGGGGGGGTACCAGATACGCAGTATTTT.